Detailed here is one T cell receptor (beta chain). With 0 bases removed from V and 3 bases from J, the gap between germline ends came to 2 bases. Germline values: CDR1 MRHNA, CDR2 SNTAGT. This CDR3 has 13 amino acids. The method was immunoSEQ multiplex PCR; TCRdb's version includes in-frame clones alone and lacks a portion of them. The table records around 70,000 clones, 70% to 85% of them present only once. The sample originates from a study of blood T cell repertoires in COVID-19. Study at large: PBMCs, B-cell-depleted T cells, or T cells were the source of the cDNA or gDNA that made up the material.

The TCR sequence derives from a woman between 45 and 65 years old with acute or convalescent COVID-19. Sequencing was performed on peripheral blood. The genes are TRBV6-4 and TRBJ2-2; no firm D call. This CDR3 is CASSDSDTGELFF. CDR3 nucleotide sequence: TGTGCCAGCAGTGACTCCGACACCGGGGAGCTGTTTTTT.